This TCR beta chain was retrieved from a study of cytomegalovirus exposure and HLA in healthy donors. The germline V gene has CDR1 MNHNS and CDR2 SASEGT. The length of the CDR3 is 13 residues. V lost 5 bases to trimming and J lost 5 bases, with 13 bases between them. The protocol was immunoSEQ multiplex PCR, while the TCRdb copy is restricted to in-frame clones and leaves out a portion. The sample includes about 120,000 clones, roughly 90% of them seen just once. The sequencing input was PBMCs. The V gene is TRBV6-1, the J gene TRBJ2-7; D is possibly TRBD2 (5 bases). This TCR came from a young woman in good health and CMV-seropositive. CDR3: CASSRTRGHEQYF. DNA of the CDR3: TGTGCCAGCAGTAGAACCCGAGGGCACGAGCAGTACTTC.